This TCR beta chain was retrieved from a study of response to subunit inactivated influenza vaccine. Trimming removed 3 bases at V and 2 bases at J, with 8 bases between. The CDR3 covers 13 residues. CDR1 and CDR2 (germline): SQVTM, ANQGSEA. MiXCR, run by TCRdb on the RT-PCR reads, gives a single entry per CDR3 protein. The data hold around 190,000 distinct CDR3 sequences, with around 14% observed a single time. Sequencing used CD8+ T cells sorted from PBMCs, obtained about 5 days after vaccination. The TCR comes from a man aged 50 or older who received an inactivated influenza vaccine. The chain has TRBV29-1 and TRBJ2-1; D gene ambiguous. CDR3 amino acids: CSVDPVAYNEQFF. Written as DNA, the CDR3 is TGCAGCGTTGATCCGGTTGCCTACAATGAGCAGTTCTTC.